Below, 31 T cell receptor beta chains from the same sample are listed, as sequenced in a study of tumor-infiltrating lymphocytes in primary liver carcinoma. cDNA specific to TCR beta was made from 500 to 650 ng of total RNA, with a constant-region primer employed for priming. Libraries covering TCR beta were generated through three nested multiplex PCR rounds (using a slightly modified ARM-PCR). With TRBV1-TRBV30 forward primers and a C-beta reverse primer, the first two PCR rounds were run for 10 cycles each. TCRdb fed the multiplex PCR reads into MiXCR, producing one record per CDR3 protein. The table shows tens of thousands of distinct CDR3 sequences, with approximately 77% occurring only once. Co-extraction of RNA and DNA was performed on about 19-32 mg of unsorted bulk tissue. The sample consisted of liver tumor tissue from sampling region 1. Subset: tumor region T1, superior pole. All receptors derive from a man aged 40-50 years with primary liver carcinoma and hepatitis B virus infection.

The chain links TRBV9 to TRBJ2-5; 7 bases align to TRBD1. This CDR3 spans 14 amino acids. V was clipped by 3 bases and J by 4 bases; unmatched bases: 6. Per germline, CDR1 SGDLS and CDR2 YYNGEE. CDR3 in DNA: TGTGCCAGCAGCGCGGGGACAGAGGGAGAGACCCAGTACTTC. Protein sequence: CASSAGTEGETQYF.

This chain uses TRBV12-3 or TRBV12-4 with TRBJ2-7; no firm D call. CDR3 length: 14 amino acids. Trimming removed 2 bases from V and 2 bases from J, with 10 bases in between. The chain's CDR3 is CASSLPIGPYEQYF. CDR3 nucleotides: TGTGCCAGCAGTTTACCGATTGGCCCCTACGAGCAGTACTTC.

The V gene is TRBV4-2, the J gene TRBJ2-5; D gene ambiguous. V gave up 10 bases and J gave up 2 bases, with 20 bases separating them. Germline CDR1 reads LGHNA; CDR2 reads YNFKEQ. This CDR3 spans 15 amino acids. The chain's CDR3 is CAISQDRPPQETQYF. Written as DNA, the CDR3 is TGTGCCATCAGTCAAGATAGACCGCCTCAAGAGACCCAGTACTTC.

CDR3 sequence reads: CAVSNPGQGSNEQFF. CDR3 sequence (DNA): TGTGCCGTCAGCAACCCGGGACAGGGGTCCAATGAGCAGTTCTTC. This rearrangement joins TRBV6-1 to TRBJ2-1; 10 bases fit TRBD1. CDR3 length: 15 amino acids. Germline trimming cut 11 bases from V and 6 bases from J; bases unmatched to any gene: 13. Per germline, CDR1 MNHNS and CDR2 SASEGT.

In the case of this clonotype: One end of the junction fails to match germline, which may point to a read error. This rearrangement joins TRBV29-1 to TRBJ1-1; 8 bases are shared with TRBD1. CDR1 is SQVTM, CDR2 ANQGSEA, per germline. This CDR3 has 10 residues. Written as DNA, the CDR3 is TGCAGCGTTACGACAGGGGAAGATCTCTTT. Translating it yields CSVTTGEDLF.

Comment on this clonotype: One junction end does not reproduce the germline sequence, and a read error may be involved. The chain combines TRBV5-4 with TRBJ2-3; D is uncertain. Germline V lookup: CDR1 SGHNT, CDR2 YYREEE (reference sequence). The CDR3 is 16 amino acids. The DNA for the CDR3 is TGTGCCAGCAGCTTACGGGTCTCAGGTGTGGCAGATACGCGGTATTTT. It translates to CASSLRVSGVADTRYF.

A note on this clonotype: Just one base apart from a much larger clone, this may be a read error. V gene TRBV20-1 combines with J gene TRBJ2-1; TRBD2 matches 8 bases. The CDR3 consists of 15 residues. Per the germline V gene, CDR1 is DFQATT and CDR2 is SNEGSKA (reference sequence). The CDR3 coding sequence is TGCAATGCCGCCTCGGGGGGGGAAGGTCGCGATGAGCAGTTCTTC. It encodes CNAASGGEGRDEQFF.

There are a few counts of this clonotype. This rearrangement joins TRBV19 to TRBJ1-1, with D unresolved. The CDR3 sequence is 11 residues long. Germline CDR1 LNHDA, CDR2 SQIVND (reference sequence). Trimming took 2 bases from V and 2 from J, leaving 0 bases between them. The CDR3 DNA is TGTGCCAGTAGTATAAACACTGAAGCTTTCTTT. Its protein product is CASSINTEAFF.

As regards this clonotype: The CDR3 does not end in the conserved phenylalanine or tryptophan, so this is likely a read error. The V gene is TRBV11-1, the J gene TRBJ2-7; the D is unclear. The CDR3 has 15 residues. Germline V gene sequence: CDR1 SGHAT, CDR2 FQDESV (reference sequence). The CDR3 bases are TGTGCTAGCAGCTCCCGGGTCACACTATCCTACGAGCAGTACCTC. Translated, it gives CASSSRVTLSYEQYL.

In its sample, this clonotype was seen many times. As DNA, the CDR3 is TGTGCCAGCAGGCCCGCTGGGGGGCGCGGTGAAAAACTGTTTTTT. Its protein is CASRPAGGRGEKLFF. The rearrangement links TRBV6-6 to TRBJ1-4, with D perhaps TRBD1 (6 bases). The CDR3 length is 15 residues. Trimming removed 6 bases at V and 7 bases at J, with 18 bases between. The germline V gene has CDR1 MNHNY and CDR2 SVGAGI (reference sequence).

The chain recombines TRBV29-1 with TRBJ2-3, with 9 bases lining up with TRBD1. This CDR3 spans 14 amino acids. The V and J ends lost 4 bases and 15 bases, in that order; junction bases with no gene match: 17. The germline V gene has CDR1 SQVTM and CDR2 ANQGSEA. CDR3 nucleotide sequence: TGCAGCGTTGTCGCCGGGACAGGGCTAGATATGCAATATTTT. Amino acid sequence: CSVVAGTGLDMQYF.

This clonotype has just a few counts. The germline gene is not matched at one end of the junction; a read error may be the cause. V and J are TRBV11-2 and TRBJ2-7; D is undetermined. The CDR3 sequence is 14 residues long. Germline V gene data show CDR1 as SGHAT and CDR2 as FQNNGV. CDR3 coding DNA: TGTGCCAGTAGCTTAACTAACATTGCCTATGAGCAGTACTTC. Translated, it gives CASSLTNIAYEQYF. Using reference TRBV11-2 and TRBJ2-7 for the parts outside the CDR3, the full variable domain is EAGVAQSPRYKIIEKRQSVAFWCNPISGHATLYWYQQILGQGPKLLIQFQNNGVVDDSQLPKDRFSAERLKGVDSTLKIQPAKLEDSAVYLCASSLTNIAYEQYFGPGTRLTVT.

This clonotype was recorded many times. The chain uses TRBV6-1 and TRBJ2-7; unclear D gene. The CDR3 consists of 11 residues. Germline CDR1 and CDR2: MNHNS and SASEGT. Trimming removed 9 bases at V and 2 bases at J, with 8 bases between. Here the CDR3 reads CASRLTYEQYF. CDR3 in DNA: TGTGCCAGTAGACTGACCTACGAGCAGTACTTC.

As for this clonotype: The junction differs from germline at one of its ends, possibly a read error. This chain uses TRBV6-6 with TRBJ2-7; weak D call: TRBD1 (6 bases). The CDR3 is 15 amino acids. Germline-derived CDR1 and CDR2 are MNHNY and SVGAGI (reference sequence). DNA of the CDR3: TGTGCCAGCGGTGGGGGACACACAGGGCATTACGAGCGGTACTTC. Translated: CASGGGHTGHYERYF.

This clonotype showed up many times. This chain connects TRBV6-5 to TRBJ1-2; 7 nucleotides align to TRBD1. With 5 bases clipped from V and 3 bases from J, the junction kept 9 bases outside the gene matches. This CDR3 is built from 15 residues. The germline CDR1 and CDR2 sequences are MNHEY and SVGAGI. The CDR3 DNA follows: TGTGCCAGCAGTCCCGCCCCGGACAGGTACTATGGCTACACCTTC. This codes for CASSPAPDRYYGYTF.

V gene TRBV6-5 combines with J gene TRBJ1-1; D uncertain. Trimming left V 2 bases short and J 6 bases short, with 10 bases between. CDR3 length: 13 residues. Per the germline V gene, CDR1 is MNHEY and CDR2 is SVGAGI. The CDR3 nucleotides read TGTGCCAGCAGTTACAGGGATAACGCTGAAGCTTTCTTT. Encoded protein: CASSYRDNAEAFF.

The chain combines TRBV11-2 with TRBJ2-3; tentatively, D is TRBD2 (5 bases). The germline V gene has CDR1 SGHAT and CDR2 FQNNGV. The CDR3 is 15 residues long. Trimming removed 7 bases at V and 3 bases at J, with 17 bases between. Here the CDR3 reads CASKRAIGNTDTQYF. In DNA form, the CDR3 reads TGTGCCAGCAAAAGGGCTATCGGGAATACAGATACGCAGTATTTT.

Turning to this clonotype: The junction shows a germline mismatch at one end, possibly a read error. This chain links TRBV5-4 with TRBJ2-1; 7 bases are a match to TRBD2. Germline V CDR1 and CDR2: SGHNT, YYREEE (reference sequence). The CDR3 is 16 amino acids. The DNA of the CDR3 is TGTGCCAGCAGCGCCAGGGAGGGGACCGTCTACAATGTGCAGTTCTTC. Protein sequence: CASSAREGTVYNVQFF. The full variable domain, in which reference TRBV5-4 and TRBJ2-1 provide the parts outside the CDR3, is ETGVTQSPTHLIKTRGQQVTLRCSSQSGHNTVSWYQQALGQGPQFIFQYYREEENGRGNFPPRFSGLQFPNYSSELNVNALELDDSALYLCASSAREGTVYNVQFFGPGTRLTVL.

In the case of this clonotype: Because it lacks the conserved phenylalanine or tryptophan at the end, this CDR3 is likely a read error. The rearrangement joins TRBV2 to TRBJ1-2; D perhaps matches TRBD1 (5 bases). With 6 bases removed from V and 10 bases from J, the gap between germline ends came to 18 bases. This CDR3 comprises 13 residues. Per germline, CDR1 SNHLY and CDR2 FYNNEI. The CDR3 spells CASRGLGPHVYTL. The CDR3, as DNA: TGTGCCAGCAGGGGACTGGGACCGCACGTCTACACCCTC.

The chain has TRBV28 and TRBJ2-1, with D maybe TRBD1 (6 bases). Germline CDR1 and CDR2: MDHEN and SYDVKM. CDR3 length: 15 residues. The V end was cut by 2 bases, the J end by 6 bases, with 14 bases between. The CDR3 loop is CASSLVVGAGNEQFF. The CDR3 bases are TGTGCCAGCAGTTTAGTTGTGGGGGCGGGCAATGAGCAGTTCTTC.

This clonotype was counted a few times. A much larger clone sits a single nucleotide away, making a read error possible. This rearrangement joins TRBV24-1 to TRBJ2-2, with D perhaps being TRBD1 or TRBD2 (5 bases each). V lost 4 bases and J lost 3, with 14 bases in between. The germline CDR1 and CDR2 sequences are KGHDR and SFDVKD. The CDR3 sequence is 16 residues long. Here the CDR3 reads CATSDPGTADTGELFF. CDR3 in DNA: TGTGCCACCAGTGACCCCGGGACGGCGGACACCGGGGAGCTGTTTTTT.

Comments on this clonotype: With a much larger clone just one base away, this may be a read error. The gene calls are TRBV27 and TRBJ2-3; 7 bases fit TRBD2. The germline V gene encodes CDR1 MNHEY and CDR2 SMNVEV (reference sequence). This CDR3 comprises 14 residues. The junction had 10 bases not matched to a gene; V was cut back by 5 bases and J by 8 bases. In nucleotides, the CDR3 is TGTGCCAGCAGTCCCGGGACGGGGAGGGGTACGCAGTATTTT. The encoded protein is CASSPGTGRGTQYF.

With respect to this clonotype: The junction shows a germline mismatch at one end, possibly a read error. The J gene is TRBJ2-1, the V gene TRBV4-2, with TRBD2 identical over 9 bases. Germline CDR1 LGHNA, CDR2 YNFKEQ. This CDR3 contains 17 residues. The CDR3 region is CASSQDLGLAGEDEQIF. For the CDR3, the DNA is TGTGCCAGCAGCCAAGATCTTGGATTAGCGGGAGAGGATGAGCAGATCTTC.

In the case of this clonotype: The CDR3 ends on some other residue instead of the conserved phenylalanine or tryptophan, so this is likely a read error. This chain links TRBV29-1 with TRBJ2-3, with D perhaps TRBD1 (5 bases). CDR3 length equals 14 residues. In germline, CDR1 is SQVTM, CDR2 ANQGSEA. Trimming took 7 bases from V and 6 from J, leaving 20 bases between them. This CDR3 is CSGSAQGVGDTQYL. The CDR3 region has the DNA TGCAGCGGCTCAGCGCAGGGTGTTGGGGATACGCAGTATCTT.

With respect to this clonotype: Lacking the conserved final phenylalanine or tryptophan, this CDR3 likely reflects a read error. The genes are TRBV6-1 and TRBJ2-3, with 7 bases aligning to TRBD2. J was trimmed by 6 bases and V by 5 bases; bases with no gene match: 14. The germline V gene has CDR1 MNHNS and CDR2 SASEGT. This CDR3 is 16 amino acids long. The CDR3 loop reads CASSQLAGLTTDTQYS. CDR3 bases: TGTGCCAGCAGTCAATTAGCGGGTTTAACTACGGATACGCAGTATTCT.

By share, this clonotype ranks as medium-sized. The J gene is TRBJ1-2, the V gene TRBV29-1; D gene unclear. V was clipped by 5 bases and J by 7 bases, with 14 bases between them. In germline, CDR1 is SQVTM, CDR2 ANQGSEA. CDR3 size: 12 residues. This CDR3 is CSVLHGNAGYTF. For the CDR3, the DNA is TGCAGCGTTCTCCATGGCAATGCTGGCTACACCTTC.

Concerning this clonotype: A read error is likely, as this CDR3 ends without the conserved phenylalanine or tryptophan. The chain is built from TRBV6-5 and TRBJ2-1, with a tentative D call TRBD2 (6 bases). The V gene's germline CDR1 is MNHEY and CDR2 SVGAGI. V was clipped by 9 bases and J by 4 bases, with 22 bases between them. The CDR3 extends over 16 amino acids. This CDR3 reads CASVPRGRLGYNEQFS. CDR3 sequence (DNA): TGTGCCAGTGTCCCGCGGGGAAGGCTCGGGTACAATGAGCAGTTCTCC.

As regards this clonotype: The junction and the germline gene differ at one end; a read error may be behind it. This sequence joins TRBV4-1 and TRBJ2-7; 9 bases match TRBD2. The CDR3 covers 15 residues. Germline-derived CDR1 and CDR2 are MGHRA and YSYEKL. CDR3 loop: CASSLGSSGSYEQYF. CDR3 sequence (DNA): TGCGCCAGCAGCCTTGGGAGTAGCGGGAGTTACGAGCAATACTTC.

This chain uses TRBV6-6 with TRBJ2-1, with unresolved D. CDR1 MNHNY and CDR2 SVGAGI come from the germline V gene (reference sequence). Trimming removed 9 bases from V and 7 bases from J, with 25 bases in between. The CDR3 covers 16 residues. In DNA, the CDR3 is TGTGCCAGTAGTCATACTCGCCGACATCCAGGAAATGAGCAGTTCTTC. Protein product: CASSHTRRHPGNEQFF.

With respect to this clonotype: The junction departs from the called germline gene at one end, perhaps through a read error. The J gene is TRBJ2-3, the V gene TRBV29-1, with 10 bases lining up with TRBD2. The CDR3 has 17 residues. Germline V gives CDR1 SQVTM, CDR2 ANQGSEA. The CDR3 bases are TGCAGCGTTTTCGGACTAGCGGATAGATCTAGCACAGATGCGCAGTATTTT. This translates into CSVFGLADRSSTDAQYF.

Written as DNA, the CDR3 is TGTGCCAGAAGCCCCCGGCTCGACAATGAGCAGTTCTTC. Protein sequence: CARSPRLDNEQFF. The chain is built from TRBV7-9 and TRBJ2-1; D unresolved. This CDR3 has 13 amino acids. The V end was cut by 9 bases, the J end by 5 bases, with 14 bases between. From germline, CDR1 is SEHNR and CDR2 FQNEAQ (reference sequence).